Listed below are T cell receptor beta chains from one sample, sequenced in a study of beta chain features in type 1 diabetes. Assay used: immunoSEQ multiplex PCR; TCRdb lists only in-frame clones, some missing. The repertoire holds under 850,000 clones, with 13% as singletons. Input material: naive CD4+ T cells from blood. The source of these receptors is a man aged 18 to 29 with type 1 diabetes. The conserved cysteine and the conserved F or W are not part of the CDR3 here.

V,length,CDR3
TRBV25-1,11,ASSEGQLYEQY
TRBV10-3,12,ASRTGETGQPQH
TRBV30,11,AWSVARNYGYT
TRBV9,17,ASSVGPSGLTKHSYEQY
TRBV7-9,13,ASSPQGTENEKLF
TRBV7-2,10,ASSLDRIRYT
TRBV5-8,14,ASSLVGTGDGRPQH
TRBV2,13,ASTGLAGVTGELF
TRBV7-7,15,ASSLVAAGEASGELF
TRBV2,12,ASSEAAVDNEQF
TRBV13,9,ASSLGTEAF
TRBV5-1,15,ASSLTGPGQGAYGYT
TRBV7-9,11,ASSWTGEGEQF
TRBV7-2,13,ASTLSGGPQETQY
TRBV27,13,ASSFPRQGGNEQF
TRBV6-5,13,ASSYEGTYNSPLH
TRBV5-1,11,ASSLERSYEQY
TRBV6-6,13,AGGTGRGSPYGYT
TRBV5-4,13,ASSPQRGSYNEQF
TRBV4-1,13,ASSSGTATNYGYT
TRBV7-2,11,ASSTPGDSPLH
TRBV6-4,12,ASSAIRQGGEQF
TRBV18,15,ASSRDSGGLVGNTIY
TRBV19,12,ASSSPGDNQPQH
TRBV5-1,14,ASSYLGQGITGELF
TRBV30,14,AWSTMTDYANYGYT
TRBV11-2,15,ASSLVGGTAQGETQY
TRBV30,13,AWSVTSGYTDTQY
TRBV27,13,ASSLEGARRTEAF
TRBV7-2,11,ASSLEGWDTQY
TRBV15,14,ATSRVSGIRPYGYT
TRBV25-1,12,ASSIQDYNSPLH
TRBV12-5,12,ASGTPGSNQPQH
TRBV5-1,12,ASSLGLFNNEQF
TRBV10-3,10,AIREGADTQY
TRBV5-1,11,ASSFGTDSEAF
TRBV28,12,ASINPTRANEQF
TRBV7-9,10,ASSPAGSEAF
TRBV30,14,AWSDSAAGLVYGYT
TRBV5-1,14,ASSFGLAENTGELF
TRBV5-1,11,ASSLVQGTEAF
TRBV4-1,15,ASSQGQGWDMNTEAF